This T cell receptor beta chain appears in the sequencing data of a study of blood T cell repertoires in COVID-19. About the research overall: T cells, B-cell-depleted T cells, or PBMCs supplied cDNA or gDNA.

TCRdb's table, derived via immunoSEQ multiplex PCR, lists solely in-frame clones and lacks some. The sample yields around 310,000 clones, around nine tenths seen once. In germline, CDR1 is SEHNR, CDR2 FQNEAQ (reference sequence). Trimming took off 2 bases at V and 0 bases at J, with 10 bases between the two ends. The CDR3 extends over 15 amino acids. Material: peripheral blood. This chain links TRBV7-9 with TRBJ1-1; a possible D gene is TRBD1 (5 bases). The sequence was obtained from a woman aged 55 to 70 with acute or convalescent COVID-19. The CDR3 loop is CASSLRGTMNTEAFF. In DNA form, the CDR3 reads TGTGCCAGCAGCTTACGAGGGACTATGAACACTGAAGCTTTCTTT.